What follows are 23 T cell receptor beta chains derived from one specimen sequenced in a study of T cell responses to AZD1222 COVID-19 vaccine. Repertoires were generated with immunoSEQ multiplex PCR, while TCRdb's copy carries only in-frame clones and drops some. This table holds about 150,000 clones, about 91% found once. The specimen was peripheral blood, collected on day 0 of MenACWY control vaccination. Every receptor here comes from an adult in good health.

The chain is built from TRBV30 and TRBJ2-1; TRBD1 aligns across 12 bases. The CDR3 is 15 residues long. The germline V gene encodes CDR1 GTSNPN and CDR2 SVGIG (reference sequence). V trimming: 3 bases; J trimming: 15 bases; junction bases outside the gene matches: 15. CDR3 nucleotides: TGTGCCTGGAGGCCGAGGGGACAGGGGGCGAGGCTACCGTTCTTC. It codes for CAWRPRGQGARLPFF.

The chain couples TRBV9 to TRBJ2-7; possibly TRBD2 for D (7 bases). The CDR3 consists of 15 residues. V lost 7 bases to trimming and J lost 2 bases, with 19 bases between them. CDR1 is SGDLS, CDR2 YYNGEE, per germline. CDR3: CASGGGEMEAYEQYF. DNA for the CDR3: TGTGCCAGCGGAGGGGGGGAGATGGAGGCCTACGAGCAGTACTTC.

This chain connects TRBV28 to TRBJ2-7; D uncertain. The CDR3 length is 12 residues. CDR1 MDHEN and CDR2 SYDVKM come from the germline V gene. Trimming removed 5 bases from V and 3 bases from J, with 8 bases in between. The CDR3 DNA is TGTGCCAGCAGTCTTGGGGACTACGAGCAGTACTTC. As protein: CASSLGDYEQYF. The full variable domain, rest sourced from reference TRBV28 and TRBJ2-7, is DVKVTQSSRYLVKRTGEKVFLECVQDMDHENMFWYRQDPGLGLRLIYFSYDVKMKEKGDIPEGYSVSREKKERFSLILESASTNQTSMYLCASSLGDYEQYFGPGTRLTVT.

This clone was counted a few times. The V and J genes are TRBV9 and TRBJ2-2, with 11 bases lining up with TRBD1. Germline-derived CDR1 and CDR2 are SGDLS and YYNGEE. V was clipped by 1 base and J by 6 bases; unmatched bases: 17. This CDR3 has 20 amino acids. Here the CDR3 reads CASSVRSRLLGTGGAGELFF. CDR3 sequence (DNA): TGTGCCAGCAGCGTAAGGAGCAGACTCCTCGGGACAGGGGGGGCCGGGGAGCTGTTTTTT.

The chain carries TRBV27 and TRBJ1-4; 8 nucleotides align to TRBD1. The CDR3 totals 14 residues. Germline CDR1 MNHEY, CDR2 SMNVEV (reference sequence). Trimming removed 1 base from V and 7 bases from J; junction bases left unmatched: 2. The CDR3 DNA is TGTGCCAGCAGTTTATGGACAGGGAGTGAAAAACTGTTTTTT. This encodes CASSLWTGSEKLFF.

The CDR3 reads CASSVAMSGNTIYF. CDR3 nucleotides: TGTGCCAGCAGCGTAGCGATGTCGGGAAACACCATATATTTT. This rearrangement joins TRBV9 to TRBJ1-3; D not resolved. This CDR3 spans 14 amino acids. Germline lookup yields CDR1 SGDLS and CDR2 YYNGEE. Trimming cost V 0 bases and J 4 bases, with 8 bases left between them.

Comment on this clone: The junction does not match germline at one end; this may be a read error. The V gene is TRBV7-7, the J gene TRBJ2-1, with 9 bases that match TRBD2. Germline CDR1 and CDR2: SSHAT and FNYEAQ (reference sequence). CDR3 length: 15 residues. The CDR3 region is CASSQLAGAYNEQFF. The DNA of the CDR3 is TGTGCTAGCAGCCAATTAGCGGGGGCCTACAATGAGCAGTTCTTC.

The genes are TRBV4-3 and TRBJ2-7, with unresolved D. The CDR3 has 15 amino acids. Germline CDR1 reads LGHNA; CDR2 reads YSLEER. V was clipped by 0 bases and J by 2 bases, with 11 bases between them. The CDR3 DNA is TGCGCCAGCAGCCAAGATCGTGGAGCTACCTACGAGCAGTACTTC. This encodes CASSQDRGATYEQYF.

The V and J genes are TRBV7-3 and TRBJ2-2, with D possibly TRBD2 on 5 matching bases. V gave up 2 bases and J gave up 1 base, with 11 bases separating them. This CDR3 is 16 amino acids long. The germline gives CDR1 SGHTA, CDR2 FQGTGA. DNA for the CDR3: TGTGCCAGCAGCTTATCCGCTAGCTTGAACACCGGGGAGCTGTTTTTT. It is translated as CASSLSASLNTGELFF.

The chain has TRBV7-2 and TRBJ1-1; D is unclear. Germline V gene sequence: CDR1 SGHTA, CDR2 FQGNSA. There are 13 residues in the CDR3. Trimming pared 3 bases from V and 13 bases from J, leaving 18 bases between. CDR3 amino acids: CASSLHPGPNLFF. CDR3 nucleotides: TGTGCCAGCAGCTTGCACCCCGGACCAAATCTTTTCTTT.

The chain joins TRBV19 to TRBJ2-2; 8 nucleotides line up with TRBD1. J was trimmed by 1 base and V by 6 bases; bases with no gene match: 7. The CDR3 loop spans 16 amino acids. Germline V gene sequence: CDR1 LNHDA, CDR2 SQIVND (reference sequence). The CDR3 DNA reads TGTGCCAGTAGAGAACCTGGGACAGGGAACACCGGGGAGCTGTTTTTT. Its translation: CASREPGTGNTGELFF.

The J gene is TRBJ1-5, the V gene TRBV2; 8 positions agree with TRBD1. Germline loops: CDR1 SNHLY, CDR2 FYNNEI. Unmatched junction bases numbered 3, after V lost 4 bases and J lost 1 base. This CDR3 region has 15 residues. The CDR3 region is CASSGTGMSNQPQHF. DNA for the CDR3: TGTGCCAGCAGTGGGACAGGGATGAGCAATCAGCCCCAGCATTTT.

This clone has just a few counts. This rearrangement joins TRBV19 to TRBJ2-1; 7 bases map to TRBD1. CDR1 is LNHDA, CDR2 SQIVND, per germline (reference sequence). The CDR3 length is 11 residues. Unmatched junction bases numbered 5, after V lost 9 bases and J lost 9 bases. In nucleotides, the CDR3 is TGTGCCAGCGCACAGGGGACTGAGCAGTTCTTC. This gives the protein CASAQGTEQFF.

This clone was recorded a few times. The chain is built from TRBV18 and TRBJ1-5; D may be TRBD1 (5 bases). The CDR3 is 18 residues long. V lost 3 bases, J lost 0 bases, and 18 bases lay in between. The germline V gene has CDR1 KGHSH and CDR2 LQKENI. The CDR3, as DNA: TGTGCCAGCTCACCCCTAGGTGGGGGGACCTATAGCAATCAGCCCCAGCATTTT. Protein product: CASSPLGGGTYSNQPQHF.

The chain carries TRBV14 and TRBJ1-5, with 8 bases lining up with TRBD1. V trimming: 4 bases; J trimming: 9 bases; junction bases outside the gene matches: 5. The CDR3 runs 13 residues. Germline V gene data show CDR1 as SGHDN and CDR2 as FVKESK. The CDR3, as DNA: TGTGCCAGCAGCCGAGACAGGGGAGCGCCCCAGCATTTT. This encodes CASSRDRGAPQHF.

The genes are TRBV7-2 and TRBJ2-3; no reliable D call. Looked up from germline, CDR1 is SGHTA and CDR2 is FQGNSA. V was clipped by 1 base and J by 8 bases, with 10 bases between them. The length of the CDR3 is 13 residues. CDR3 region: CASSLVVLGTQYF. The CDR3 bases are TGTGCCAGCAGCTTAGTGGTGTTGGGTACGCAGTATTTT.

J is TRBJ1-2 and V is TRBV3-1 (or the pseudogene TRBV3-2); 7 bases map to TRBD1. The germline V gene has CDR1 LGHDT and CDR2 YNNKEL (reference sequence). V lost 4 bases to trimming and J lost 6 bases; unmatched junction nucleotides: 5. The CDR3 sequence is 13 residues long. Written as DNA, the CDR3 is TGTGCCAGCAGCCTCCGACAGGGTGATGGCTACACCTTC. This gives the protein CASSLRQGDGYTF.

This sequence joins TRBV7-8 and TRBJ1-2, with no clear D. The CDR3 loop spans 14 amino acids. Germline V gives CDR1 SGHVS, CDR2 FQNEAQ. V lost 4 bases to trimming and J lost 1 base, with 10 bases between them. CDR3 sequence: CASSSQSLNYGYTF. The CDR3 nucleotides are TGTGCCAGCAGCTCCCAGAGCCTTAACTATGGCTACACCTTC.

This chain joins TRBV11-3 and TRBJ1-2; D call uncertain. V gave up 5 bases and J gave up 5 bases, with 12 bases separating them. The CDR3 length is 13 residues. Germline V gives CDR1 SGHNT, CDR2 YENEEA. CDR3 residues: CASSLSLGYGYTF. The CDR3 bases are TGTGCCAGCAGCCTATCCCTTGGGTATGGCTACACCTTC. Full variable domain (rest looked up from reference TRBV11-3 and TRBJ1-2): EAGVVQSPRYKIIEKKQPVAFWCNPISGHNTLYWYLQNLGQGPELLIRYENEEAVDDSQLPKDRFSAERLKGVDSTLKIQPAELGDSAVYLCASSLSLGYGYTFGSGTRLTVV.

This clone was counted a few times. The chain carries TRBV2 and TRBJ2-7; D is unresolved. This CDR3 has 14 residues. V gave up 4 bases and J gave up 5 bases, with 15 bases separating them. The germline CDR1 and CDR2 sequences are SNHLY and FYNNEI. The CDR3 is CASSVLGIYDEQYF. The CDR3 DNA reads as TGTGCCAGCAGTGTTTTGGGAATCTACGACGAGCAGTACTTC.

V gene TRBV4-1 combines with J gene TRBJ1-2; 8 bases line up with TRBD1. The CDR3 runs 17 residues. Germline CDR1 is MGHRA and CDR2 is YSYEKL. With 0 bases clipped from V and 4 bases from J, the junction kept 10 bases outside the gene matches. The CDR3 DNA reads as TGCGCCAGCAGCCAAGATGCTGGGGACAGGCGCTCCTATGGCTACACCTTC. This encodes CASSQDAGDRRSYGYTF.

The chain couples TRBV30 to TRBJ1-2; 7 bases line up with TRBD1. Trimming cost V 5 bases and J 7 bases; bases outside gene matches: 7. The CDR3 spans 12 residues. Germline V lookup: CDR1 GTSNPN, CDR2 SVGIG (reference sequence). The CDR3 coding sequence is TGTGCCTGGGATCAGGGGGAGGGTGGCTACACCTTC. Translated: CAWDQGEGGYTF.

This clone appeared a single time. CDR3 sequence: CASSPWTSGPGELFF. CDR3 sequence (DNA): TGCGCCAGCAGCCCATGGACTAGCGGGCCCGGGGAGCTGTTTTTT. This chain links TRBV5-1 with TRBJ2-2, with TRBD2 matching 11 bases. V lost 4 bases to trimming and J lost 6 bases; unmatched junction nucleotides: 5. The CDR3 spans 15 residues. Germline V gene lookup returns CDR1 SGHRS and CDR2 YFSETQ. Using reference TRBV5-1 and TRBJ2-2 for the parts outside the CDR3, the full variable domain is KAGVTQTPRYLIKTRGQQVTLSCSPISGHRSVSWYQQTPGQGLQFLFEYFSETQRNKGNFPGRFSGRQFSNSRSEMNVSTLELGDSALYLCASSPWTSGPGELFFGEGSRLTVL.